This TCR beta chain is drawn from a study of long-term antiretroviral therapy in people with HIV. Trimming cost V 3 bases and J 5 bases, with 8 bases left between them. Germline V gives CDR1 SEHNR, CDR2 FQNEAQ (reference sequence). The length of the CDR3 is 13 residues. The authors ran the immunoSEQ assay, v3.0, at survey level. TCRdb's table, derived via immunoSEQ multiplex PCR, lists solely in-frame clones and lacks some. The table lists 15,000 to 20,000 clones, approximately 79% of them singletons. The chain combines TRBV7-9 with TRBJ2-1; D is uncertain. This clonotype was sampled from a man between 18 and 29 years old with HIV. Material: unsorted PBMCs, obtained at the start of antiretroviral therapy, before treatment. The chain's CDR3 is CASSFDWDNEQFF. The CDR3 DNA reads TGTGCCAGCAGCTTCGACTGGGACAATGAGCAGTTCTTC. The variable domain in full, with the rest retrieved from reference TRBV7-9 and TRBJ2-1, is DTGVSQNPRHKITKRGQNVTFRCDPISEHNRLYWYRQTLGQGPEFLTYFQNEAQLEKSRLLSDRFSAERPKGSFSTLEIQRTEQGDSAMYLCASSFDWDNEQFFGPGTRLTVL.